The rows below give T cell receptor beta chains drawn from one sample of a study of cytomegalovirus exposure and HLA in healthy donors. TCRdb keeps only in-frame clones here, not all; method: immunoSEQ multiplex PCR. This sample yields 120,000 to 150,000 clones, of which about 91% are seen a single time; less than 5.5% belongs to the top ten. The specimen sequenced was PBMCs. The receptors originated from a man younger than 30 in good health and CMV-seropositive. Both conserved end residues are part of each CDR3. A D gene is named only where the DNA matches it firmly. Not every row has a clone size; where given, it reads once, few, many or a size class.

abundance	len	v_gene	d_gene	j_gene	CDR3aa	CDR3nt
NA	14	TRBV5-1	NA	TRBJ2-5	CASSLGATQETQYF	TGCGCCAGCAGCTTGGGGGCCACTCAAGAGACCCAGTACTTC
NA	13	TRBV19	NA	TRBJ1-1	CASSPWGGTEAFF	TGTGCCAGTAGTCCCTGGGGGGGAACTGAAGCTTTCTTT
NA	21	TRBV12-2	NA	TRBJ2-5	CASRLGTSGGRSQGDQETQYF	TGTGCAAGTCGCTTGGGGACTAGCGGGGGTAGATCCCAAGGGGACCAAGAGACCCAGTACTTC
NA	18	TRBV6-1	NA	TRBJ1-4	CASSVQGQGMGTNEKLFF	TGTGCCAGCAGTGTGCAGGGTCAAGGGATGGGAACTAATGAAAAACTGTTTTTT
NA	13	TRBV10-1	NA	TRBJ1-1	CASSGTGKTEAFF	TGCGCCAGCAGTGGTACAGGGAAAACTGAAGCTTTCTTT
NA	14	TRBV19	TRBD1	TRBJ1-3	CASSSQGVNALIYF	TGTGCCAGTAGTTCACAGGGGGTCAACGCCCTCATATATTTT
NA	12	TRBV6-5	NA	TRBJ2-1	CASSPSLREQFF	TGTGCCAGCAGTCCCTCCTTGAGGGAGCAGTTCTTC
NA	15	TRBV6-1	TRBD2	TRBJ2-1	CASSALAGGRNEQFF	TGTGCCAGCAGTGCTCTAGCGGGAGGGCGCAATGAGCAGTTCTTC
NA	15	TRBV6-5	NA	TRBJ2-1	CASSPAPGSYNEQFF	TGTGCCAGCAGCCCGGCTCCGGGCTCCTACAATGAGCAGTTCTTC
NA	14	TRBV21-1	NA	TRBJ2-7	CASSNELLAREQYF	TGTGCCAGCAGCAACGAACTACTAGCGCGCGAGCAGTACTTC
NA	14	TRBV18	NA	TRBJ1-5	CASSPNRSNQPQHF	TGTGCCAGCTCACCGAACAGATCTAATCAGCCCCAGCATTTT
once	12	TRBV28	NA	TRBJ2-2	CASTLGDGELFF	TGTGCCAGCACCCTCGGAGACGGGGAGCTGTTTTTT
few	13	TRBV7-9	TRBD1	TRBJ1-2	CASSWGQGVGYTF	TGTGCCAGCAGCTGGGGACAGGGGGTTGGCTACACCTTC
NA	13	TRBV10-1	NA	TRBJ2-1	CASSESRSNEQFF	TGCGCCAGCAGTGAAAGCAGGTCCAATGAGCAGTTCTTC
NA	18	TRBV7-9	TRBD1	TRBJ1-2	CASSLASGSGQGRDGYTF	TGTGCCAGCAGCTTAGCGTCTGGATCGGGACAGGGACGTGATGGCTACACCTTC
NA	15	TRBV21-1	NA	TRBJ1-1	CASSKAAGSNTEAFF	TGTGCCAGCAGCAAAGCGGCAGGTTCGAACACTGAAGCTTTCTTT